Listed below are T cell receptor beta chains from one sample, sequenced in a study of blood T cell repertoires in COVID-19. Libraries were prepared by immunoSEQ multiplex PCR; TCRdb keeps only in-frame clonotypes and omits some of them. The sample has more than 140,000 clones; roughly 88% are singletons. Sequencing was performed on peripheral blood. Every receptor here comes from a woman between 45 and 60 years old in a cohort sampled during active or convalescent COVID-19. The CDR3 runs from the conserved cysteine through the conserved F or W. Fields, in order: D gene, V gene, J gene, CDR3 DNA, CDR3 protein. A D gene is named only where the DNA matches it firmly.

-	TRBV10-3	TRBJ1-1	TGTGCCATCAGGAAGGAGACTGGCACTGAAGCTTTCTTT	CAIRKETGTEAFF
-	TRBV5-5	TRBJ1-1	TGTGCCAGCAGCTTGGTAGTATCCACTGAAGCTTTCTTT	CASSLVVSTEAFF
-	TRBV3-1/TRBV3-2	TRBJ2-2	TGTGCCAGCAGCCCGACGATGGGCAGGGAGAACACCGGGGAGCTGTTTTTT	CASSPTMGRENTGELFF
TRBD2	TRBV7-2	TRBJ2-5	TGTGCCAGCAGTCAAACTAGCGGGGGGGCCGGGGAGACCCAGTACTTC	CASSQTSGGAGETQYF
-	TRBV5-1	TRBJ2-5	TGCGCCAGCAGCTTGGGACTGAAAGAGACCCAGTACTTC	CASSLGLKETQYF
-	TRBV9	TRBJ1-1	TGTGCCAGCAGCGTAGATGGGGGGGCCGTCACTGAAGCTTTCTTT	CASSVDGGAVTEAFF
-	TRBV25-1	TRBJ1-2	TGTGCCAGCAGTCCGGGACTCCAAGGGTATGGCTACACCTTC	CASSPGLQGYGYTF
-	TRBV3-1/TRBV3-2	TRBJ2-7	TGTGCCAGCAGCCAAGATTGGAGTGCCGGGCAGTACTTC	CASSQDWSAGQYF
-	TRBV3-1/TRBV3-2	TRBJ2-3	TGTGCCAGCAGCCAAGCCTCTAGCGCAGATACGCAGTATTTT	CASSQASSADTQYF
-	TRBV18	TRBJ2-5	TGTGCCAGCTCACCCGGGGAGACCCAGTACTTC	CASSPGETQYF